The rows below give T cell receptor beta chains drawn from one sample of a study of blood T cell repertoires in COVID-19. This table comes from immunoSEQ multiplex PCR, and its TCRdb copy is limited to in-frame clones, with some not included. This sample has about 220,000 clones; 80% to 90% occur once, and the top ten carry roughly 2.8%. Sequencing input: peripheral blood. The receptors here all came from a man aged 50-59 years who had recovered from COVID-19. The CDR3 runs from the conserved cysteine through the conserved F or W. A D gene is named only where the DNA matches it firmly. Size values are once, few and many counts, or a class for expanded clones, and some rows have none.

clone size: NA; J gene: TRBJ2-1; D gene: TRBD2; V gene: TRBV19; CDR3 protein: CASRGGLGSYNEQFF; CDR3 DNA: TGTGCCAGTAGAGGGGGACTAGGATCCTACAATGAGCAGTTCTTC
clone size: NA; J gene: TRBJ1-1; D gene: TRBD1; V gene: TRBV5-1; CDR3 protein: CASSLPGTGNTEAFF; CDR3 DNA: TGCGCCAGCAGTTTACCCGGGACAGGGAACACTGAAGCTTTCTTT
clone size: NA; J gene: TRBJ2-4; D gene: NA; V gene: TRBV20-1; CDR3 protein: CSASVGQAVAKNIQYF; CDR3 DNA: TGCAGTGCTAGTGTGGGGCAGGCCGTAGCCAAAAACATTCAGTACTTC
clone size: NA; J gene: TRBJ2-7; D gene: NA; V gene: TRBV11-2; CDR3 protein: CASSFTTGRYEQYF; CDR3 DNA: TGTGCCAGCAGCTTCACTACAGGCAGATACGAGCAGTACTTC
clone size: NA; J gene: TRBJ2-3; D gene: TRBD2; V gene: TRBV27; CDR3 protein: CASTRTSGSASTDTQYF; CDR3 DNA: TGTGCCAGCACGCGGACTAGCGGGAGCGCTAGCACAGATACGCAGTATTTT
clone size: once; J gene: TRBJ1-2; D gene: TRBD1; V gene: TRBV7-9; CDR3 protein: CASSLGGGRSNYGYTF; CDR3 DNA: TGTGCCAGCAGCTTAGGAGGGGGCCGCTCCAACTATGGCTACACCTTC
clone size: NA; J gene: TRBJ2-1; D gene: TRBD1; V gene: TRBV18; CDR3 protein: CASSQTSQTGTYNEQFF; CDR3 DNA: TGTGCCAGCTCCCAAACCTCCCAGACAGGGACCTACAATGAGCAGTTCTTC
clone size: once; J gene: TRBJ1-2; D gene: TRBD1; V gene: TRBV28; CDR3 protein: CASSRDRGDYGYTF; CDR3 DNA: TGTGCCAGCAGTCGGGACAGGGGGGACTATGGCTACACCTTC
clone size: NA; J gene: TRBJ1-2; D gene: TRBD1; V gene: TRBV19; CDR3 protein: CASRGWQGGYGYTF; CDR3 DNA: TGTGCCAGTAGGGGCTGGCAGGGGGGCTATGGCTACACCTTC
clone size: NA; J gene: TRBJ2-7; D gene: NA; V gene: TRBV28; CDR3 protein: CASSFEIYYEQYF; CDR3 DNA: TGTGCCAGCAGTTTCGAGATATACTACGAGCAGTACTTC
clone size: NA; J gene: TRBJ2-3; D gene: NA; V gene: TRBV15; CDR3 protein: CATSSTSSRPDTQYF; CDR3 DNA: TGTGCCACCAGCAGCACTAGCTCGCGGCCAGATACGCAGTATTTT
clone size: NA; J gene: TRBJ2-7; D gene: TRBD1; V gene: TRBV29-1; CDR3 protein: CSVPGTGGGEQYF; CDR3 DNA: TGCAGCGTCCCCGGGACAGGGGGAGGTGAGCAGTACTTC
clone size: NA; J gene: TRBJ2-7; D gene: TRBD2; V gene: TRBV5-1; CDR3 protein: CASSLPGTSGSIIYEQYF; CDR3 DNA: TGCGCCAGCAGCTTACCCGGGACTAGCGGGAGTATAATCTACGAGCAGTACTTC
clone size: NA; J gene: TRBJ2-7; D gene: NA; V gene: TRBV5-8; CDR3 protein: CASSFEYWSSYEQYF; CDR3 DNA: TGTGCCAGCAGCTTCGAATACTGGAGCTCCTACGAGCAGTACTTC
clone size: once; J gene: TRBJ1-1; D gene: NA; V gene: TRBV12-2; CDR3 protein: CASRLAAHRFFMNTEAFF; CDR3 DNA: TGTGCAAGTCGCTTAGCGGCGCACAGGTTTTTCATGAACACTGAAGCTTTCTTT
clone size: NA; J gene: TRBJ1-2; D gene: NA; V gene: TRBV18; CDR3 protein: CASSPRPGAQNYGYTF; CDR3 DNA: TGTGCCAGCTCACCGAGACCCGGAGCCCAAAACTATGGCTACACCTTC
clone size: NA; J gene: TRBJ2-7; D gene: TRBD1; V gene: TRBV12-3/TRBV12-4; CDR3 protein: CASRDRTYEQYF; CDR3 DNA: TGTGCCAGCCGGGACAGAACCTACGAGCAGTACTTC
clone size: NA; J gene: TRBJ2-2; D gene: TRBD1; V gene: TRBV27; CDR3 protein: CASSPWTGAVRGTGELFF; CDR3 DNA: TGTGCCAGCAGTCCGTGGACAGGGGCGGTGAGAGGGACCGGGGAGCTGTTTTTT
clone size: once; J gene: TRBJ2-4; D gene: TRBD2; V gene: TRBV27; CDR3 protein: CASSSGSGTAKNIQYF; CDR3 DNA: TGTGCCAGCAGTTCCGGGAGCGGGACGGCCAAAAACATTCAGTACTTC
clone size: NA; J gene: TRBJ2-2; D gene: NA; V gene: TRBV27; CDR3 protein: CASSFGTGELFF; CDR3 DNA: TGTGCCAGCAGTTTCGGCACCGGGGAGCTGTTTTTT
clone size: NA; J gene: TRBJ2-2; D gene: TRBD1; V gene: TRBV7-9; CDR3 protein: CASSLAWVDRVTGELFF; CDR3 DNA: TGTGCCAGCAGCTTAGCCTGGGTGGACAGGGTCACCGGGGAGCTGTTTTTT
clone size: once; J gene: TRBJ1-2; D gene: NA; V gene: TRBV4-1; CDR3 protein: CASSQESSRAYTF; CDR3 DNA: TGCGCCAGCAGCCAAGAATCCAGCAGGGCCTACACCTTC
clone size: NA; J gene: TRBJ1-4; D gene: NA; V gene: TRBV28; CDR3 protein: CASRIGGAQGTNEKLFF; CDR3 DNA: TGTGCCAGCAGGATAGGGGGGGCTCAAGGGACTAATGAAAAACTGTTTTTT
clone size: NA; J gene: TRBJ2-2; D gene: NA; V gene: TRBV7-8; CDR3 protein: CASSSGPGDTGELFF; CDR3 DNA: TGTGCCAGCAGCTCGGGCCCAGGGGACACCGGGGAGCTGTTTTTT
clone size: NA; J gene: TRBJ2-3; D gene: NA; V gene: TRBV19; CDR3 protein: CASSDPRGASTDTQYF; CDR3 DNA: TGTGCCAGTAGTGACCCCAGGGGGGCCAGCACAGATACGCAGTATTTT
clone size: NA; J gene: TRBJ1-2; D gene: NA; V gene: TRBV19; CDR3 protein: CASKSRAGAGGYTF; CDR3 DNA: TGTGCCAGTAAATCCCGAGCAGGGGCAGGTGGCTACACCTTC
clone size: NA; J gene: TRBJ2-1; D gene: NA; V gene: TRBV6-1; CDR3 protein: CASSERRRNEQFF; CDR3 DNA: TGTGCCAGCAGTGAGCGGCGGAGGAATGAGCAGTTCTTC
clone size: NA; J gene: TRBJ1-2; D gene: TRBD1; V gene: TRBV28; CDR3 protein: CASSVRTGQTAGYTF; CDR3 DNA: TGTGCCAGCAGTGTCCGGACAGGCCAGACGGCTGGCTACACCTTC
clone size: NA; J gene: TRBJ2-3; D gene: TRBD2; V gene: TRBV28; CDR3 protein: CASSFVSGRALVSSGGNTQYF; CDR3 DNA: TGTGCCAGCAGTTTCGTCAGCGGGAGGGCCCTTGTATCCTCTGGGGGTAATACGCAGTATTTT
clone size: NA; J gene: TRBJ1-5; D gene: NA; V gene: TRBV28; CDR3 protein: CASSLRRGYGNQPQHF; CDR3 DNA: TGTGCCAGCAGTTTAAGGAGGGGTTACGGCAATCAGCCCCAGCATTTT
clone size: once; J gene: TRBJ2-7; D gene: NA; V gene: TRBV3-1/TRBV3-2; CDR3 protein: CASSQYSYEQYF; CDR3 DNA: TGTGCCAGCAGCCAATACTCCTACGAGCAGTACTTC
clone size: NA; J gene: TRBJ2-7; D gene: TRBD2; V gene: TRBV30; CDR3 protein: CAWNPGTSGIFYEQYF; CDR3 DNA: TGTGCCTGGAACCCCGGGACTAGCGGGATCTTCTACGAGCAGTACTTC
clone size: NA; J gene: TRBJ2-5; D gene: TRBD2; V gene: TRBV5-1; CDR3 protein: CASSLGGGRSQETQYF; CDR3 DNA: TGCGCCAGCAGCTTAGGCGGCGGGAGGTCTCAAGAGACCCAGTACTTC
clone size: NA; J gene: TRBJ2-1; D gene: TRBD1; V gene: TRBV30; CDR3 protein: CAWTRQGPYNEQFF; CDR3 DNA: TGTGCCTGGACCCGACAGGGACCATACAATGAGCAGTTCTTC
clone size: NA; J gene: TRBJ2-3; D gene: NA; V gene: TRBV28; CDR3 protein: CASNSLRADTQYF; CDR3 DNA: TGTGCCAGCAACAGTCTAAGAGCAGATACGCAGTATTTT
clone size: NA; J gene: TRBJ1-2; D gene: NA; V gene: TRBV7-9; CDR3 protein: CASSLEQNYGYTF; CDR3 DNA: TGTGCCAGCAGCTTAGAACAGAACTATGGCTACACCTTC
clone size: NA; J gene: TRBJ2-7; D gene: TRBD2; V gene: TRBV13; CDR3 protein: CASSPRTSGGYEQYF; CDR3 DNA: TGTGCCAGCAGCCCTAGGACTAGCGGAGGCTACGAGCAGTACTTC
clone size: NA; J gene: TRBJ1-2; D gene: TRBD1; V gene: TRBV6-5; CDR3 protein: CASSYSWTGLGYTF; CDR3 DNA: TGTGCCAGCAGTTACTCCTGGACAGGGTTGGGCTACACCTTC
clone size: NA; J gene: TRBJ2-5; D gene: TRBD2; V gene: TRBV15; CDR3 protein: CATSPGGLAGNQETQYF; CDR3 DNA: TGTGCCACCAGTCCGGGCGGACTAGCGGGAAACCAAGAGACCCAGTACTTC
clone size: NA; J gene: TRBJ1-1; D gene: NA; V gene: TRBV6-5; CDR3 protein: CATSGTMNTEAFF; CDR3 DNA: TGTGCCACGTCCGGGACAATGAACACTGAAGCTTTCTTT